The sequence of this T cell receptor (beta chain) was determined in a study of CD8 T cells in Susac syndrome. Random-hexamer reverse transcription was applied to roughly 0.5 to 1 ug RNA. TCRdb re-called the immunoSEQ multiplex PCR reads through MiXCR, storing one row per CDR3 protein. The profile shows over 150,000 distinct CDR3 sequences, around 94% of them singletons. The germline gives CDR1 GTSNPN, CDR2 SVGIG (reference sequence). Between the trimmed V and J ends, which lost 3 bases and 7 bases, there was a span of 12 bases. This CDR3 is built from 13 residues. Sequenced: CD4+ T cells from PBMCs. This sequence was found in a human donor with Susac syndrome. This chain connects TRBV30 to TRBJ1-4; TRBD1 might be the D (5 bases). Here the CDR3 DNA reads TGTGCCTGGAGCAAAGGGGAGGCTGAAAAACTGTTTTTT. Residues: CAWSKGEAEKLFF. The variable domain in full, completed from reference TRBV30 and TRBJ1-4, reads SQTIHQWPATLVQPVGSPLSLECTVEGTSNPNLYWYRQAAGRGLQLLFYSVGIGQISSEVPQNLSASRPQDRQFILSSKKLLLSDSGFYLCAWSKGEAEKLFFGSGTQLSVL.